This section outlines one T cell receptor (beta chain) sequence together with its context. Regarding time point: baseline, week 1 (first vaccination visit). The treatment here: pre-vaccination baseline after standard-of-care therapy. Donors had new WHO grade 3 or 4 IDH1-mutant, ATRX-lost astrocytomas. Profiled with immunoSEQ multiplex PCR; TCRdb holds only in-frame clones, not every one. The sample consists of about 59,000 clones, 91% of them appearing once. The data were taken from a study of a mutant IDH1 vaccine in newly diagnosed glioma. Study-wide context: Most patients had radiochemotherapy with temozolomide before enrollment; others had one alone.

This CDR3 is built from 17 residues. CDR1 is SGHRS and CDR2 is YFSETQ in the germline V gene. V was clipped by 3 bases and J by 3 bases; unmatched bases: 11. This specimen consisted of PBMCs, obtained from a glioma patient treated with radiotherapy, temozolomide or both. The sequence was obtained from a man in his fifties or sixties with glioma. The V gene is TRBV5-1, the J gene TRBJ2-3, with TRBD2 matching 9 bases. CDR3 sequence reads: CASSYRARGGRTDTQYF. Written as DNA, the CDR3 is TGCGCCAGCAGCTATCGGGCGCGGGGGGGCCGGACAGATACGCAGTATTTT.